These 8 T cell receptor beta chains came from one sample sequenced in a study of regulatory T cells in long-lasting Graves disease. HTBI primers from iRepertoire and Arm-PCR of CDR3 regions yielded the TCR beta libraries. TCRdb recomputed calls from the multiplex PCR reads with MiXCR, one row per CDR3 protein. The sample carries over 450,000 distinct CDR3 sequences, around 12% recorded once. The time point denotes: newly diagnosed GD, antithyroid drugs for less than 3 months. PBMC RNA served as the TCR library source. These data also featured in a second study, about T cells in Graves' hyperthyroidism and ophthalmopathy.

This specimen consisted of peripheral blood mononuclear cells (PBMCs), obtained at new diagnosis, from a patient treated with antithyroid drugs. Receptors originate from a woman in her twenties or thirties with Graves disease.

The chain has TRBV5-1 and TRBJ2-6; D is uncertain. Trimming shortened V by 0 bases and J by 1 base, and 8 bases separated the two germline ends. Germline assignment: CDR1 SGHRS and CDR2 YFSETQ. CDR3 size: 16 residues. This CDR3 reads CASSLVGGSGANVLTF. The CDR3 DNA is TGCGCCAGCAGCTTGGTGGGTGGATCTGGGGCCAACGTCCTGACTTTC.

This clonotype was recorded many times. This chain joins TRBV24-1 and TRBJ2-1; TRBD1 matches at 7 bases. Germline trimming cut 3 bases from V and 8 bases from J; bases unmatched to any gene: 12. Germline V gene lookup returns CDR1 KGHDR and CDR2 SFDVKD. The CDR3 is 16 residues long. The CDR3 loop is CATSDPHIDRAHEQFF. The CDR3 DNA is TGTGCCACCAGTGATCCACATATAGACAGGGCCCATGAGCAGTTCTTC.

The CDR3 protein is CATFGPPHYEQYF. CDR3 bases: TGTGCTACCTTCGGGCCGCCCCACTACGAGCAGTACTTC. This chain uses TRBV19 with TRBJ2-7; D gene unclear. The length of the CDR3 is 13 residues. CDR1 is LNHDA and CDR2 is SQIVND in the germline V gene (reference sequence).

This clonotype was recorded many times. The chain joins TRBV12-3 or TRBV12-4 to TRBJ2-1; 7 nucleotides line up with TRBD1. The V segment lost 4 bases and the J segment 4 bases; nucleotides outside the gene matches: 7. CDR3 size: 15 residues. CDR3 sequence reads: CASSSSPGGYNEQFF. The CDR3 coding sequence is TGTGCCAGCAGTTCCTCCCCAGGGGGTTACAATGAGCAGTTCTTC.

This clonotype was counted ten times or more. This sequence joins TRBV5-6 and TRBJ2-3; D may be TRBD2 (6 bases). This CDR3 spans 13 amino acids. Trimming removed 6 bases from V and 5 bases from J, with 13 bases in between. The germline V gene has CDR1 SGHDT and CDR2 YYEEEE. The CDR3, as DNA: TGTGCCAGCACCACTAGGGGAGGAGATACGCAGTATTTT. This encodes CASTTRGGDTQYF.

Comments on this clonotype: Being one base from a much bigger clone, this may be a read error. The chain uses TRBV10-2 and TRBJ2-5; 9 positions agree with TRBD1. V shed 6 bases and J 11 bases; nucleotides not matched to a gene: 19. Germline assignment: CDR1 WSHSY and CDR2 SAAADI. This CDR3 region has 16 residues. In nucleotides, the CDR3 is TGCGCCAGCAGCCGTAGAGGGGACAGGGCCTACAATGAGCAGTACTTC. Encoded protein: CASSRRGDRAYNEQYF.

In its sample, this clonotype was seen a few times. This chain joins TRBV4-2 and TRBJ1-3; the D is unclear. Per germline, CDR1 LGHNA and CDR2 YNFKEQ. The V end lost 1 base, the J end lost 0 bases, and 7 bases lay between the germline ends. The CDR3 has 15 residues. CDR3 nucleotide sequence: TGTGCCAGCAGCCAAGGGGTGACCTCTGGAAACACCATATATTTT. Translating it yields CASSQGVTSGNTIYF.

This clonotype was observed at least ten times. The chain has TRBV20-1 and TRBJ1-1; no clear D. Germline V gives CDR1 DFQATT, CDR2 SNEGSKA (reference sequence). Deletions cut 3 bases from V and 1 base from J, with 9 bases between. CDR3 length: 13 residues. This chain's CDR3 is CSARTGANTEAFF. The CDR3 DNA is TGCAGTGCTAGGACCGGAGCGAACACTGAAGCTTTCTTT.